Following are 18 T cell receptor beta chains from one sample sequenced in a study of glioma-infiltrating T cells after dendritic cell vaccination. This table comes from immunoSEQ multiplex PCR, and its TCRdb copy is limited to in-frame clones, with some not included. Of roughly 51,000 clones listed, around 86% are singletons. This material consisted of blood, taken before dendritic cell vaccination. The receptors come from a human donor with glioblastoma.

The chain has TRBV7-9 and TRBJ2-3; D possibly corresponds to TRBD1 (5 bases). V lost 0 bases and J 4 bases, leaving 20 bases between the germline ends. Germline V lookup: CDR1 SEHNR, CDR2 FQNEAQ (reference sequence). The CDR3 runs to 18 residues. This chain's CDR3 is CASSLALWAGKGSDTQYF. CDR3 DNA: TGTGCCAGCAGCTTAGCCCTCTGGGCAGGGAAAGGGTCAGATACGCAGTATTTT. The whole variable domain, remainder taken from reference TRBV7-9 and TRBJ2-3, is DTGVSQNPRHKITKRGQNVTFRCDPISEHNRLYWYRQTLGQGPEFLTYFQNEAQLEKSRLLSDRFSAERPKGSFSTLEIQRTEQGDSAMYLCASSLALWAGKGSDTQYFGPGTRLTVL.

The chain employs TRBV6-4 and TRBJ2-7; D may be TRBD1 (7 bases). V was clipped by 5 bases and J by 2 bases, with 16 bases between them. CDR3 size: 15 residues. Germline-derived CDR1 and CDR2 are MRHNA and SNTAGT. The CDR3 loop is CASSYLQGGAYEQYF. The DNA for the CDR3 is TGTGCCAGCAGTTACTTGCAGGGGGGTGCCTACGAGCAGTACTTC.

The chain couples TRBV6-5 to TRBJ2-4; tentative D call: TRBD2 (7 bases). Trimming left V 2 bases short and J 2 bases short, with 13 bases between. The CDR3 totals 16 residues. The germline CDR1 and CDR2 sequences are MNHEY and SVGAGI. The CDR3 DNA reads TGTGCCAGCAGTTACGGGGGGGGCGCGACCAAAAACATTCAGTACTTC. It translates to CASSYGGGATKNIQYF.

The sample holds a few counts of this clone. V is TRBV7-2 and J is TRBJ1-5, with 7 nucleotides matching TRBD1. The V gene end was trimmed by 7 bases and the J gene end by 5 bases; junction bases not matched to a gene: 8. The CDR3 is 14 amino acids. Looked up from germline, CDR1 is SGHTA and CDR2 is FQGNSA. This chain's CDR3 is CASTRSGGDQPQHF. Written as DNA, the CDR3 is TGTGCCAGCACTAGGTCAGGGGGTGATCAGCCCCAGCATTTT.

The V call is TRBV2, the J call TRBJ2-7; possible D gene TRBD1, 6 bases. Germline values: CDR1 SNHLY, CDR2 FYNNEI. This CDR3 has 14 amino acids. Trimming removed 11 bases from V and 1 base from J, with 18 bases in between. The CDR3 region is CAGRFEGVSYEQYF. CDR3 in DNA: TGTGCCGGAAGATTCGAGGGGGTATCCTACGAGCAGTACTTC.

This chain joins TRBV27 and TRBJ2-3; 10 positions agree with TRBD2. The CDR3 is made up of 17 amino acids. Unmatched junction bases numbered 10, after V lost 3 bases and J lost 4 bases. Looked up from germline, CDR1 is MNHEY and CDR2 is SMNVEV (reference sequence). CDR3 loop: CASSFRILAGASDTQYF. CDR3 in DNA: TGTGCCAGCAGTTTCCGGATCCTAGCGGGGGCCTCAGATACGCAGTATTTT.

This clone has just a few counts. The chain joins TRBV7-2 to TRBJ1-1, with 9 bases that match TRBD1. CDR1 and CDR2 (germline): SGHTA, FQGNSA. V trimming: 4 bases; J trimming: 11 bases; junction bases outside the gene matches: 11. There are 14 residues in the CDR3. The CDR3 here is CASSSSGTGIGAFF. The CDR3, as DNA: TGTGCCAGCAGCTCATCCGGGACAGGGATCGGGGCTTTCTTT.

The chain employs TRBV4-3 and TRBJ1-3; D unclear. V was trimmed by 2 bases and J by 4 bases, leaving 12 bases between them. Germline V gene data show CDR1 as LGHNA and CDR2 as YSLEER. The length of the CDR3 is 15 residues. The DNA for the CDR3 is TGCGCCAGCAGCCAATACCGTGGAGTCGGAAACACCATATATTTT. Amino acid sequence: CASSQYRGVGNTIYF.

CDR3 protein: CASSQLGLGGNTIYF. CDR3 DNA sequence: TGTGCCAGCAGCCAATTGGGGCTGGGTGGAAACACCATATATTTT. The chain employs TRBV14 and TRBJ1-3; possibly TRBD1 for D (5 bases). Germline CDR1 reads SGHDN; CDR2 reads FVKESK. V was trimmed by 2 bases and J by 3 bases, leaving 11 bases between them. The CDR3 runs to 15 residues.

The genes are TRBV9 and TRBJ2-7; the D gene is possibly TRBD2 (6 bases). Germline loops: CDR1 SGDLS, CDR2 YYNGEE. V was clipped by 4 bases and J by 3 bases, with 14 bases between them. The CDR3 has 14 amino acids. The CDR3 DNA sequence: TGTGCCAGCAGCCAGGGAGGAGGTAGCTACGAGCAGTACTTC. This codes for CASSQGGGSYEQYF.

Turning to this clone: The junction departs from germline at one end; a sequencing error may be responsible. The same CDR3 arises from other DNA sequences in this sample as well. The chain couples TRBV6-6 to TRBJ1-6; D call uncertain. This CDR3 spans 14 amino acids. The germline V gene has CDR1 MNHNY and CDR2 SVGAGI (reference sequence). This chain's CDR3 is CASTVNPYNSPLHF. The CDR3 coding sequence is TGTGCCAGCACCGTAAATCCCTATAATTCCCCCCTCCACTTT.

The chain joins TRBV6-4 to TRBJ2-2, with 12 bases lining up with TRBD1. This CDR3 contains 18 residues. Germline V gene data show CDR1 as MRHNA and CDR2 as SNTAGT. J gave up 3 bases and V 3 bases, and 8 bases lay outside the gene matches. CDR3 loop: CASSERDRGLRDTGELFF. The DNA of the CDR3 is TGTGCCAGCAGTGAAAGGGACAGGGGGCTTCGAGACACCGGGGAGCTGTTTTTT.

In the case of this clone: A junction boundary mismatches the germline segment, possibly from a read error. Other DNA sequences in this specimen translate into the identical CDR3. The rearrangement uses TRBV7-2 and TRBJ2-1; 7 bases map to TRBD2. Germline-derived CDR1 and CDR2 are SGHTA and FQGNSA. This CDR3 has 16 residues. This CDR3 is CASSPVWGAGNNEQFF. CDR3 bases: TGCGCCAGCAGCCCGGTATGGGGAGCGGGGAACAATGAGCAGTTCTTC.

The rearrangement links TRBV4-3 to TRBJ1-2; D call uncertain. V was pared by 0 bases and J by 1 base, with 12 bases between. CDR3 length equals 16 residues. Germline CDR1 and CDR2: LGHNA and YSLEER. CDR3 nucleotides: TGCGCCAGCAGCCAAGAGGCTCGGGGTTTTAACTATGGCTACACCTTC. Encoded protein: CASSQEARGFNYGYTF.

The V gene is TRBV7-9, the J gene TRBJ2-3; 8 bases match TRBD2. The CDR3 spans 14 residues. Germline CDR1 is SEHNR and CDR2 is FQNEAQ (reference sequence). Germline trimming cut 11 bases from V and 1 base from J; bases unmatched to any gene: 8. CDR3 nucleotides: TGTGCCCTCACGGCGGGAGGCCGCACAGATACGCAGTATTTT. Amino acids: CALTAGGRTDTQYF.

The V call is TRBV15, the J call TRBJ2-6, with D tentatively TRBD2 (5 bases). Germline CDR1 and CDR2: LNHNV and YYDKDF (reference sequence). Trimming removed 0 bases at V and 2 bases at J, with 5 bases between. This CDR3 spans 15 amino acids. In nucleotides, the CDR3 is TGTGCCACCAGCAGAGACGGGGCTGGGGCCAACGTCCTGACTTTC. It codes for CATSRDGAGANVLTF.

The chain uses TRBV5-6 and TRBJ2-2; possibly TRBD2 for D (5 bases). Trimming left V 1 base short and J 0 bases short, with 13 bases between. This CDR3 has 17 amino acids. Germline V lookup: CDR1 SGHDT, CDR2 YYEEEE. CDR3 amino acids: CASSLKGDIANTGELFF. The CDR3 coding sequence is TGTGCCAGCAGCTTGAAGGGAGACATCGCGAACACCGGGGAGCTGTTTTTT.

The genes are TRBV4-1 and TRBJ2-7; D remains unclear. Per the germline V gene, CDR1 is MGHRA and CDR2 is YSYEKL. The V gene lost 0 bases and the J gene lost 0 bases, with 9 bases spanning the gap. The CDR3 has 15 residues. The CDR3: CASSQDYRDSYEQYF. The CDR3 coding sequence is TGCGCCAGCAGCCAAGATTATAGAGACTCCTACGAGCAGTACTTC.